This passage covers 25 T cell receptor beta chains from one sample sequenced in a study of spatial heterogeneity in lung cancer. Specified time point: sample taken at primary tumor resection. Each CDR3 protein is one row after TCRdb ran MiXCR on the 5' RACE reads. The table lists some 40,000 distinct CDR3 sequences, approximately 5.6% of them singletons. The sequencing used PBMCs, collected at surgery. The receptors here all came from a female donor with early-stage non-small cell lung cancer.

The V call is TRBV12-3 or TRBV12-4, the J call TRBJ2-7, with D tentatively TRBD1 (5 bases). The V and J ends lost 0 bases and 1 base respectively, with 13 bases between them. The CDR3 runs 16 residues. CDR3 in amino acids: CASSLAPGHMSYEQYF. The DNA for the CDR3 is TGTGCCAGCAGTTTAGCGCCAGGACACATGTCCTACGAGCAGTACTTC.

This clonotype was seen at least ten times. The CDR3 bases are TGTGCCAGCAGCTTAGTAGGGCAGACCCCCTACGAGCAGTACTTC. Its translation: CASSLVGQTPYEQYF. The chain couples TRBV7-2 to TRBJ2-7, with D uncertain. Germline V gene sequence: CDR1 SGHTA, CDR2 FQGNSA. V lost 1 base and J 2 bases, leaving 12 bases between the germline ends. CDR3 length: 15 amino acids.

This clonotype was detected ten times or more. This sequence joins TRBV7-9 and TRBJ2-2; no reliable D call. The CDR3 is made up of 15 amino acids. Germline V gene lookup returns CDR1 SEHNR and CDR2 FQNEAQ (reference sequence). V gave up 3 bases and J gave up 5 bases, with 13 bases separating them. The CDR3 nucleotides read TGTGCCAGCAGCTTCCGTGTTGGCGGAACCGGGGAGCTGTTTTTT. It specifies CASSFRVGGTGELFF.

This chain connects TRBV20-1 to TRBJ1-1; D remains ambiguous. The CDR3 runs 12 residues. In germline, CDR1 is DFQATT, CDR2 SNEGSKA (reference sequence). The V gene lost 6 bases and the J gene lost 5 bases, with 13 bases spanning the gap. CDR3 nucleotide sequence: TGCAGTGCCTCACTGCCGGAGACTGAAGCTTTCTTT. This gives the protein CSASLPETEAFF.

A few counts support this clonotype. The chain uses TRBV7-9 and TRBJ2-5, with D uncertain. CDR1 and CDR2 from the germline V gene are SEHNR and FQNEAQ (reference sequence). The CDR3 loop spans 14 amino acids. The ends were cut back, 5 bases at V and 0 bases at J, with 10 bases in the middle. CDR3 DNA: TGTGCCAGCAGCCCCCTTGGGGACCAAGAGACCCAGTACTTC. This encodes CASSPLGDQETQYF. The full variable domain, with the rest looked up from reference TRBV7-9 and TRBJ2-5, is DTGVSQNPRHKITKRGQNVTFRCDPISEHNRLYWYRQTLGQGPEFLTYFQNEAQLEKSRLLSDRFSAERPKGSFSTLEIQRTEQGDSAMYLCASSPLGDQETQYFGPGTRLLVL.

At least ten counts were recorded for this clonotype. This chain links TRBV5-5 with TRBJ1-5; a weak D match, TRBD1 (6 bases). Germline V gives CDR1 SGHKS, CDR2 YYEKEE (reference sequence). CDR3 length: 15 amino acids. CDR3 region: CATARWEGVDQPQHF. The DNA of the CDR3 is TGTGCAACCGCCCGATGGGAGGGGGTTGACCAGCCCCAGCATTTT.

This clonotype was seen only a few times. The chain employs TRBV28 and TRBJ2-3; D might be TRBD1 or TRBD2, each matching 5 bases. V lost 7 bases and J lost 0, with 17 bases in between. The germline V gene encodes CDR1 MDHEN and CDR2 SYDVKM. CDR3 length equals 16 residues. For the CDR3, the DNA is TGTGCCAGCATCCCTGGGGGTCCGGGGAGCACAGATACGCAGTATTTT. Translation: CASIPGGPGSTDTQYF. Full variable domain (rest looked up from reference TRBV28 and TRBJ2-3): DVKVTQSSRYLVKRTGEKVFLECVQDMDHENMFWYRQDPGLGLRLIYFSYDVKMKEKGDIPEGYSVSREKKERFSLILESASTNQTSMYLCASIPGGPGSTDTQYFGPGTRLTVL.

This chain connects TRBV20-1 to TRBJ2-7; 7 nucleotides match TRBD1. Germline CDR1 is DFQATT and CDR2 is SNEGSKA (reference sequence). The junction had 4 bases not matched to a gene; V was cut back by 2 bases and J by 0 bases. The CDR3 is made up of 14 amino acids. The CDR3 sequence: CSARRGTVSYEQYF. CDR3 nucleotides: TGCAGTGCTAGACGAGGGACAGTCTCCTACGAGCAGTACTTC.

This clonotype was counted many times. The rearrangement links TRBV30 to TRBJ1-2; no firm D call. The CDR3 has 12 residues. Between the trimmed V and J ends, which lost 0 bases and 8 bases, there was a span of 10 bases. Per the germline V gene, CDR1 is GTSNPN and CDR2 is SVGIG (reference sequence). In nucleotides, the CDR3 is TGTGCCTGGAGTGTACGAGAGGAAGGCTACACCTTC. Its translation is CAWSVREEGYTF.

The chain uses TRBV6-5 and TRBJ2-7; 7 nucleotides align to TRBD1. Germline assignment: CDR1 MNHEY and CDR2 SVGAGI. J was trimmed by 0 bases and V by 0 bases; bases with no gene match: 2. The CDR3 totals 15 residues. This CDR3 is CASSYSRDSSYEQYF. CDR3 nucleotides: TGTGCCAGCAGTTACTCGAGGGACAGCTCCTACGAGCAGTACTTC.

Within the sample, this clonotype is medium-sized. The rearrangement joins TRBV28 to TRBJ2-7; D ambiguous. Germline V gives CDR1 MDHEN, CDR2 SYDVKM. The CDR3 consists of 14 residues. With 3 bases removed from V and 1 base from J, the gap between germline ends came to 10 bases. As DNA, the CDR3 is TGTGCCAGCAGTTTGATGCCGGATTCCTACGAGCAGTACTTC. It yields the protein CASSLMPDSYEQYF.

This rearrangement joins TRBV6-1 to TRBJ2-1; 10 nucleotides agree with TRBD2. There are 14 residues in the CDR3. Germline CDR1 is MNHNS and CDR2 is SASEGT. Trimming at V came to 11 bases and at J to 4 bases, leaving 8 bases not matched to a gene. This CDR3 reads CARSPSGRYNEQFF. DNA for the CDR3: TGTGCCCGATCACCTAGCGGGAGATACAATGAGCAGTTCTTC.

This clonotype showed up many times. The rearrangement uses TRBV29-1 and TRBJ2-5, with TRBD2 identical over 8 bases. In germline, CDR1 is SQVTM, CDR2 ANQGSEA. V shed 5 bases, J shed 1 base, and the junction held 6 bases outside the gene matches. The CDR3 has 14 amino acids. The CDR3 DNA follows: TGCAGCGTTTTCCGGGGGGGGCTCCAAGAGACCCAGTACTTC. This sequence encodes CSVFRGGLQETQYF.

The table lists this clonotype with many counts. The CDR3 DNA follows: TGTGCCAGCAGTGAGCAGAATGGGGGGGTTGGAAACATTCAGTACTTC. Translated: CASSEQNGGVGNIQYF. V and J are TRBV2 and TRBJ2-4; 7 nucleotides match TRBD2. The CDR3 sequence is 16 residues long. The V gene's germline CDR1 is SNHLY and CDR2 FYNNEI. Losses at the gene ends were 3 bases for V and 6 bases for J; bases not matched to a gene: 11.

There are many counts of this clonotype. The V gene is TRBV5-1, the J gene TRBJ2-7; D is undetermined. Trimming stripped 3 bases from V and 5 bases from J, with 15 bases between. Germline V lookup: CDR1 SGHRS, CDR2 YFSETQ. The CDR3 is made up of 14 amino acids. The DNA of the CDR3 is TGCGCCAGCAGCTCCGACTCCCCTCGGCACGAGCAGTACTTC. The encoded protein is CASSSDSPRHEQYF.

This clonotype is medium-sized by share. The V gene is TRBV7-2, the J gene TRBJ2-7; unclear D gene. The CDR3 is made up of 11 amino acids. Germline CDR1 reads SGHTA; CDR2 reads FQGNSA. Trimming stripped 5 bases from V and 3 bases from J, with 5 bases between. The CDR3 nucleotides are TGTGCCAGCAGCCCTATCTACGAGCAGTACTTC. Protein sequence: CASSPIYEQYF.

This clonotype was counted at least ten times. This rearrangement joins TRBV2 to TRBJ2-1; 15 positions match TRBD2. The germline V gene has CDR1 SNHLY and CDR2 FYNNEI. V lost 6 bases, J lost 3 bases, and 6 bases stayed unmatched. The CDR3 is made up of 17 amino acids. CDR3 loop: CASRRGLAGGVYNEQFF. The CDR3 DNA reads as TGTGCCAGCAGGAGAGGACTAGCGGGGGGGGTCTACAATGAGCAGTTCTTC. Full variable domain (outside the CDR3, taken from reference TRBV2 and TRBJ2-1): EPEVTQTPSHQVTQMGQEVILRCVPISNHLYFYWYRQILGQKVEFLVSFYNNEISEKSEIFDDQFSVERPDGSNFTLKIRSTKLEDSAMYFCASRRGLAGGVYNEQFFGPGTRLTVL.

This clonotype showed up many times. The chain joins TRBV20-1 to TRBJ2-5; TRBD2 matches 10 bases. V lost 6 bases and J lost 4; bases outside the gene matches: 5. This CDR3 comprises 13 residues. Per germline, CDR1 DFQATT and CDR2 SNEGSKA (reference sequence). Here the CDR3 reads CSAYLAGGETQYF. The CDR3 coding sequence is TGCAGTGCCTATTTAGCGGGGGGAGAGACCCAGTACTTC.

This clonotype appeared a few times. V gene TRBV3-1 combines with J gene TRBJ1-2, with 7 bases that match TRBD1. The V gene end was trimmed by 4 bases and the J gene end by 1 base; junction bases not matched to a gene: 0. Germline values: CDR1 LGHDT, CDR2 YNNKEL (reference sequence). The CDR3 has 13 residues. The CDR3 nucleotides are TGTGCCAGCAGCCCAGGGGGTAACTATGGCTACACCTTC. It is translated as CASSPGGNYGYTF.

This clonotype was found many times. V usage is TRBV7-9 and J usage is TRBJ2-5, with no clear D. CDR1 SEHNR and CDR2 FQNEAQ come from the germline V gene (reference sequence). Between the trimmed V and J ends, which lost 1 base and 7 bases, there was a span of 7 bases. The CDR3 runs 12 residues. The CDR3 reads CASSLETTTQYF. Here the CDR3 DNA reads TGTGCCAGCAGCTTAGAGACCACGACCCAGTACTTC.

This clonotype has just a few counts. The V gene is TRBV11-2, the J gene TRBJ1-2, with D possibly being TRBD1 (6 bases). CDR1 SGHAT and CDR2 FQNNGV come from the germline V gene. The V end was cut by 5 bases, the J end by 5 bases, with 12 bases between. This CDR3 comprises 13 residues. The CDR3 DNA sequence: TGTGCCAGCAGCGATTGGACAGCGTATGGCTACACCTTC. Its protein product is CASSDWTAYGYTF.

J is TRBJ1-2 and V is TRBV6-5; 9 bases map to TRBD1. From germline, CDR1 is MNHEY and CDR2 SVGAGI. There are 16 residues in the CDR3. Germline trimming cut 6 bases from V and 2 bases from J; bases unmatched to any gene: 10. The CDR3 DNA follows: TGTGCCAGCAGAAATCGCGGACAGGGGTGGAACTATGGCTACACCTTC. It specifies CASRNRGQGWNYGYTF.

This clonotype was detected only a few times. The CDR3 DNA is TGTGCCAGCAGCCAAGACGGATTGGCAGAAACAGATACGCAGTATTTT. It codes for CASSQDGLAETDTQYF. This chain joins TRBV3-1 and TRBJ2-3, with D hard to call. The V gene's germline CDR1 is LGHDT and CDR2 YNNKEL (reference sequence). The CDR3 length is 16 residues. Trimming pared 0 bases from V and 3 bases from J, leaving 13 bases between.

This clonotype showed up many times. The V and J genes are TRBV20-1 and TRBJ2-3; D call uncertain. The germline V gene encodes CDR1 DFQATT and CDR2 SNEGSKA (reference sequence). This CDR3 has 15 amino acids. Trimming cost V 5 bases and J 1 base, with 16 bases left between them. The CDR3 coding sequence is TGCAGTGCTGCTAATTCAGGAAGAGGCACAGATACGCAGTATTTT. Translation gives CSAANSGRGTDTQYF.

This clonotype was counted ten times or more. The chain links TRBV12-5 to TRBJ2-5, with TRBD1 matching 12 bases. The CDR3 totals 15 residues. After removal of 7 bases from V and 3 bases from J, the junction contained 6 bases not matched to a gene. CDR1 LGHNT and CDR2 FRNRAP come from the germline V gene. This CDR3 reads CASAGDRGQEETQYF. The CDR3 bases are TGTGCTAGTGCCGGGGACAGGGGGCAGGAAGAGACCCAGTACTTC.